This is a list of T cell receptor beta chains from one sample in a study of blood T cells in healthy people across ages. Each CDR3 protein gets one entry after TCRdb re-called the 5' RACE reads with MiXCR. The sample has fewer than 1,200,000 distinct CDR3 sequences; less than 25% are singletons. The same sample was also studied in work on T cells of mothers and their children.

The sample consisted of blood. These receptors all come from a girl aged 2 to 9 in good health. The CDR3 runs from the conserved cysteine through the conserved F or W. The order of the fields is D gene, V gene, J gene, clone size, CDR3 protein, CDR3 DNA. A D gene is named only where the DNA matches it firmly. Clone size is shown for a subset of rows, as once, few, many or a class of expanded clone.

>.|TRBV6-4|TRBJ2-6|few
CASSDSPGPGANVLTF
TGTGCCAGCAGTGACTCGCCAGGCCCCGGGGCCAACGTCCTGACTTTC
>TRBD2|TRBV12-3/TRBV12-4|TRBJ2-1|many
CASSFSSGNEQFF
TGTGCCAGCAGTTTTTCTAGCGGCAATGAGCAGTTCTTC
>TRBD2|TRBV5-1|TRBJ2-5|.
CASAETSGIRTETQYF
TGCGCCAGCGCCGAAACTAGCGGGATAAGGACAGAGACCCAGTACTTC
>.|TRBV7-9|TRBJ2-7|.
CASCCKTADYEQYF
TGTGCCAGCTGTTGTAAGACAGCAGATTACGAGCAGTACTTC
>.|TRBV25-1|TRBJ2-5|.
CASSEVLAGAKGETQYF
TGTGCCAGCAGTGAGGTGCTGGCGGGGGCCAAAGGAGAGACCCAGTACTTC
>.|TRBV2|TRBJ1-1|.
CASSEPRVTRAFF
TGTGCCAGCAGTGAACCCCGGGTTACAAGGGCTTTCTTT
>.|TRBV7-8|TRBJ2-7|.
CASSLSWQVGFIFEQYF
TGTGCCAGCAGCTTGAGTTGGCAGGTGGGCTTCATCTTCGAGCAGTACTTC
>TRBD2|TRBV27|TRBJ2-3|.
CASSKLAANTDTQYF
TGTGCCAGCAGCAAACTAGCGGCCAACACAGATACGCAGTATTTT
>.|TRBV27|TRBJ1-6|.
CASSALEGSPLHF
TGTGCCAGCAGCGCGCTGGAAGGTTCACCCCTCCACTTT
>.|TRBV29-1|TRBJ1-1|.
CSVELRLGIGAFF
TGCAGCGTTGAACTCCGGCTCGGAATTGGAGCTTTCTTT
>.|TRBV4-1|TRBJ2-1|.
CTSSTGPQDGEQFF
TGCACCAGCAGTACCGGGCCACAGGACGGTGAGCAGTTCTTC
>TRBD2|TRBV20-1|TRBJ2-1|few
CSARIVVRGMRDYHNEQFF
TGCAGTGCTAGAATCGTCGTCCGTGGAATGAGGGACTACCACAATGAGCAGTTCTTC
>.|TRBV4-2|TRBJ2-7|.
CASSDPGRYEQYF
TGTGCCAGCAGCGACCCCGGTCGCTACGAGCAGTACTTC
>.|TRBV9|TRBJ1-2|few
CASGGGTTVRYGYTF
TGTGCCAGCGGCGGAGGGACAACTGTCCGCTATGGCTACACCTTC
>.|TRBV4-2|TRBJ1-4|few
CASSQDHEKKLFF
TGTGCCAGCAGCCAAGATCATGAAAAAAAACTGTTTTTT
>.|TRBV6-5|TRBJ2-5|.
CASSHRLSQETQYF
TGTGCCAGCAGCCATAGACTATCGCAAGAGACCCAGTACTTC
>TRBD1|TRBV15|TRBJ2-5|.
CAATGDRGLQETQYF
TGTGCCGCAACCGGGGACAGGGGGCTCCAAGAGACCCAGTACTTC
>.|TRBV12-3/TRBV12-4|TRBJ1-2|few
CASSPSGSGVLGYGYTF
TGTGCCAGCAGTCCTTCCGGGTCGGGGGTCCTAGGCTATGGCTACACCTTC
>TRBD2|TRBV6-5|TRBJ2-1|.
CASSYSGLAGVNEQFF
TGTGCCAGCAGTTACTCGGGACTAGCGGGAGTCAATGAGCAGTTCTTC
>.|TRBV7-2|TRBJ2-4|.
CASSLDAVAKNIQYF
TGTGCCAGCAGCTTAGATGCGGTAGCCAAAAACATTCAGTACTTC
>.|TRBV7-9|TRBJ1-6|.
CASSLALEANPSDSPLHF
TGTGCCAGCAGCTTAGCTTTGGAGGCGAACCCGAGCGACTCACCCCTCCACTTT
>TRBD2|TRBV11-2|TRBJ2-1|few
CASSLDGTSEQFF
TGTGCCAGCAGCTTAGATGGGACTAGCGAGCAGTTCTTC
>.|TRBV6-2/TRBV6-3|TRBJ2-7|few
CASSYRERPDSYEQYF
TGTGCCAGCAGTTACCGGGAGCGGCCGGACTCCTACGAGCAGTACTTC
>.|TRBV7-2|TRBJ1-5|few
CASSRTAGYNQPQHF
TGTGCCAGCAGCCGAACGGCGGGTTACAATCAGCCCCAGCATTTT
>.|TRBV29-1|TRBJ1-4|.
CALNRGLDEKLFF
TGCGCCCTGAACCGGGGATTGGATGAAAAACTGTTTTTT
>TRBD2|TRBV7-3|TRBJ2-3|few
CASSSSSGSDTQYF
TGTGCCAGCAGTTCTTCTAGCGGGAGCGATACGCAGTATTTT
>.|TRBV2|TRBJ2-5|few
CASTGTWGETQYF
TGTGCCAGCACTGGGACGTGGGGAGAGACCCAGTACTTC
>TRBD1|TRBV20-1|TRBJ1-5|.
CSARQGLSQPQHF
TGCAGTGCAAGACAGGGCCTGAGTCAGCCCCAGCATTTT
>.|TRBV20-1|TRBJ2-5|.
CSGTSPLQETQYF
TGCAGTGGTACATCCCCCCTCCAAGAGACCCAGTACTTC
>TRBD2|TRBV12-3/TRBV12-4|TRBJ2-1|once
CASSSEREDEQFF
TGTGCCAGCAGCTCAGAGCGGGAGGATGAGCAGTTCTTC
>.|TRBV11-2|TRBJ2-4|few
CASSLARPGVAKNIQYF
TGTGCCAGCAGCTTAGCCCGCCCAGGCGTAGCCAAAAACATTCAGTACTTC
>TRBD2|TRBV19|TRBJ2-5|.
CASSISRLAGGGETQYF
TGTGCCAGTAGTATTTCTCGACTAGCGGGAGGAGGGGAGACCCAGTACTTC
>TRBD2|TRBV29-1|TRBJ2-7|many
CSALAGGPSEQYF
TGCAGCGCCCTAGCGGGAGGGCCCTCCGAGCAGTACTTC
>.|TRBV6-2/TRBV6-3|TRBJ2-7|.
CASTKGWVSREQYF
TGTGCCAGCACCAAGGGCTGGGTCAGCCGCGAGCAGTACTTC
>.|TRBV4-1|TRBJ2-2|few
CASSLGPSTGELFF
TGCGCCAGCAGCCTAGGGCCGAGCACCGGGGAGCTGTTTTTT
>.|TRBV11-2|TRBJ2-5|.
CASTIPPKETQYF
TGTGCCAGCACCATCCCCCCCAAAGAGACCCAGTACTTC